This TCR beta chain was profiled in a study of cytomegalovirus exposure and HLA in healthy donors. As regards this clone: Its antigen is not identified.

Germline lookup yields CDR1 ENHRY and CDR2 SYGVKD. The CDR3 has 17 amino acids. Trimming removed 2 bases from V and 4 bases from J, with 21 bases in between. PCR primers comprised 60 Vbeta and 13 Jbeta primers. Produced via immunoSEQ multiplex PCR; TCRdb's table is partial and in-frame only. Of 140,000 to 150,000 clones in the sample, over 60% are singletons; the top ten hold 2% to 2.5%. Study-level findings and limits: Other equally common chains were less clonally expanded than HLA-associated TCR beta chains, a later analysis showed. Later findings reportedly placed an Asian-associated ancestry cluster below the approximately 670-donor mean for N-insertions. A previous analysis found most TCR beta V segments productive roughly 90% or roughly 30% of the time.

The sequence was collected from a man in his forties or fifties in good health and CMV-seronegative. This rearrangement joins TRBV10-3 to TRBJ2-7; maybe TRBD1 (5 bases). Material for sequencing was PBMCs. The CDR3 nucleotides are TGTGCCATCAGTGAGCCGGGCGGAAGGGGCCCTGGGTACGAGCAGTACTTC. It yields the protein CAISEPGGRGPGYEQYF.